Listed below are T cell receptor beta chains from one sample, sequenced in a study of cytomegalovirus exposure and HLA in healthy donors. The table came from immunoSEQ multiplex PCR; TCRdb's copy has only in-frame clones and leaves some out. The sample lists more than 95,000 clones; 64% were seen once. The specimen sequenced was PBMCs. These receptor sequences come from a man aged 55 to 70 in good health and CMV-seronegative. Both conserved end residues are part of each CDR3. D genes are given only for firm matches. Rows give clone size only sometimes, using once, few, many, or a class for an expanded clone.

v_call	j_call	clone_size	d_call	cdr3_aa	cdr3_nt
TRBV10-3	TRBJ2-2	NA	TRBD2	CAINQRNSGGRGTGELFF	TGTGCCATCAATCAGAGAAACTCGGGGGGGCGAGGAACCGGGGAGCTGTTTTTT
TRBV5-8	TRBJ2-7	NA	TRBD2	CASSPEGLAGGYEQYF	TGTGCCAGCAGCCCCGAGGGGCTAGCGGGGGGTTACGAGCAGTACTTC
TRBV5-1	TRBJ2-7	NA	TRBD1	CASSLGQGGEQYF	TGCGCCAGCAGCCTTGGACAGGGGGGCGAGCAGTACTTC
TRBV10-3	TRBJ1-5	NA	NA	CAISESTEKPQHF	TGTGCCATCAGTGAGTCGACGGAGAAGCCCCAGCATTTT
TRBV7-2	TRBJ1-5	NA	TRBD1	CASSPRQGNQPQHF	TGTGCCAGCAGCCCGAGACAGGGGAATCAGCCCCAGCATTTT
TRBV19	TRBJ1-6	few	TRBD1	CASNKRQGVNSPLHF	TGTGCCAGTAATAAAAGACAGGGTGTAAATTCACCCCTCCACTTT
TRBV2	TRBJ2-1	NA	NA	CASRTSHRGEQFF	TGTGCCAGCAGGACTAGTCATCGAGGTGAGCAGTTCTTC
TRBV6-6	TRBJ1-3	NA	TRBD1	CASSYSFSGGGNTIYF	TGTGCCAGCAGTTACTCTTTTTCAGGGGGCGGAAACACCATATATTTT
TRBV11-3	TRBJ2-3	NA	TRBD2	CASSLLAGAPSTDTQYF	TGTGCCAGCAGCTTACTAGCGGGGGCTCCTAGCACAGATACGCAGTATTTT
TRBV2	TRBJ2-7	few	NA	CASSGGTTTYEQYF	TGTGCCAGCAGTGGGGGGACAACAACCTACGAGCAGTACTTC
TRBV5-1	TRBJ2-7	NA	NA	CASSLWGAYEQYF	TGCGCCAGCAGCTTGTGGGGGGCCTACGAGCAGTACTTC
TRBV7-9	TRBJ2-3	NA	TRBD1	CASSPGTGFADTQYF	TGTGCCAGCAGCCCCGGGACAGGGTTCGCAGATACGCAGTATTTT
TRBV27	TRBJ2-3	NA	NA	CASSRQLDTQYF	TGTGCCAGCAGTAGACAGCTCGATACGCAGTATTTT
TRBV11-2	TRBJ2-3	once	TRBD2	CASSPQAGVGDTQYF	TGTGCCAGCAGCCCTCAAGCGGGAGTTGGAGATACGCAGTATTTT
TRBV6-1	TRBJ2-3	few	TRBD2	CASSGLAGGTTDTQYF	TGTGCCAGCAGTGGACTAGCGGGAGGGACCACAGATACGCAGTATTTT
TRBV30	TRBJ1-5	NA	NA	CAWSREGNQPQHF	TGTGCCTGGAGTCGGGAAGGGAATCAGCCCCAGCATTTT
TRBV5-1	TRBJ2-7	NA	NA	CASSSSSAKTYEQYF	TGCGCCAGCAGCTCTTCTAGCGCTAAAACCTACGAGCAGTACTTC
TRBV19	TRBJ2-7	NA	TRBD1	CASSIGNRGTYEQYF	TGTGCCAGTAGTATAGGGAACAGGGGGACCTACGAGCAGTACTTC
TRBV11-2	TRBJ1-1	NA	NA	CASSKTAMNTEAFF	TGTGCCAGCAGCAAGACAGCCATGAACACTGAAGCTTTCTTT
TRBV11-3	TRBJ2-7	NA	NA	CASSPEGRIYEQYF	TGTGCCAGCAGCCCCGAGGGTCGGATCTACGAGCAGTACTTC
TRBV7-2	TRBJ2-7	once	TRBD2	CASRPAGVYEQYF	TGTGCCAGCAGGCCCGCGGGAGTCTACGAGCAGTACTTC
TRBV4-2	TRBJ1-2	NA	TRBD1	CASSAGQGYGYTF	TGTGCCAGCAGCGCTGGACAGGGGTATGGCTACACCTTC
TRBV5-1	TRBJ1-1	few	TRBD1	CASSLEGTGGIGTEAFF	TGCGCCAGCAGCTTGGAAGGGACAGGGGGGATTGGCACTGAAGCTTTCTTT
TRBV11-3	TRBJ2-5	NA	NA	CASSSGGIQETQYF	TGTGCCAGCAGCTCTGGGGGGATTCAAGAGACCCAGTACTTC
TRBV11-3	TRBJ2-7	NA	TRBD2	CASSSSGNSYEQYF	TGTGCCAGCAGTTCTAGCGGAAACTCCTACGAGCAGTACTTC
TRBV7-9	TRBJ2-5	NA	TRBD2	CASSWGLAEETQYF	TGTGCCAGCAGCTGGGGACTAGCAGAAGAGACCCAGTACTTC
TRBV28	TRBJ1-5	NA	NA	CASTVSGGSNQPQHF	TGTGCCAGCACCGTAAGCGGGGGGAGCAATCAGCCCCAGCATTTT
TRBV5-1	TRBJ1-1	NA	NA	CASSLDHRNTEAFF	TGCGCCAGCAGCTTAGACCACAGAAACACTGAAGCTTTCTTT
TRBV11-3	TRBJ2-3	NA	NA	CASSQGLPDTQYF	TGTGCCAGCAGCCAGGGACTTCCAGATACGCAGTATTTT
TRBV6-1	TRBJ1-2	NA	NA	CASSEAIGAYGYTF	TGTGCCAGCAGTGAAGCGATAGGGGCTTATGGCTACACCTTC
TRBV5-1	TRBJ1-2	once	TRBD1	CASSKRTGNYGYTF	TGCGCCAGCAGCAAAAGGACAGGCAACTATGGCTACACCTTC
TRBV7-6	TRBJ1-1	NA	TRBD1	CASSRRDRGGTEAFF	TGTGCCAGCAGCCGAAGGGACAGGGGTGGCACTGAAGCTTTCTTT
TRBV29-1	TRBJ2-1	NA	NA	CSVAFFSAYNEQFF	TGCAGCGTTGCGTTCTTTAGCGCCTACAATGAGCAGTTCTTC
TRBV28	TRBJ2-1	NA	TRBD2	CASSLSWASGRYNEQFF	TGTGCCAGCAGTTTGTCTTGGGCTAGCGGGAGGTACAATGAGCAGTTCTTC
TRBV5-1	TRBJ2-5	NA	TRBD2	CASSLGAAGGQETQYF	TGCGCCAGCAGCTTGGGAGCAGCGGGGGGACAAGAGACCCAGTACTTC
TRBV13	TRBJ2-7	NA	TRBD2	CASSSTSGGRYEQYF	TGTGCCAGCAGCTCGACTAGCGGGGGACGCTACGAGCAGTACTTC
TRBV18	TRBJ1-1	few	TRBD1	CASSQGAGNTEAFF	TGTGCCAGCTCACAGGGGGCAGGGAACACTGAAGCTTTCTTT
TRBV29-1	TRBJ1-1	NA	TRBD1	CSVEGQGASTTEAFF	TGCAGCGTTGAGGGGCAGGGGGCATCGACCACTGAAGCTTTCTTT
TRBV2	TRBJ2-5	NA	NA	CASRQGQETQYF	TGTGCCAGCAGACAGGGCCAAGAGACCCAGTACTTC
TRBV15	TRBJ2-5	few	TRBD1	CATSRGTGGYQETQYF	TGTGCCACCAGCAGAGGTACAGGGGGTTACCAAGAGACCCAGTACTTC
TRBV7-6	TRBJ2-4	NA	NA	CASSTSQAKNIQYF	TGTGCCAGCAGCACTAGCCAAGCCAAAAACATTCAGTACTTC
TRBV5-1	TRBJ1-1	NA	TRBD1	CASSQTGQERRRAFF	TGCGCCAGCAGCCAGACCGGACAGGAGCGACGTCGGGCTTTCTTT
TRBV7-6	TRBJ2-7	NA	NA	CASSLARTPLGEQYF	TGTGCCAGCAGCTTAGCGAGGACTCCCCTTGGCGAGCAGTACTTC
TRBV7-9	TRBJ2-3	NA	NA	CASSPKRRYTDTQYF	TGTGCCAGCAGCCCAAAGCGGAGATACACAGATACGCAGTATTTT
TRBV6-1	TRBJ1-1	NA	NA	CASSTSNTEAFF	TGTGCCAGCAGTACATCGAACACTGAAGCTTTCTTT
TRBV7-3	TRBJ2-5	NA	TRBD2	CASSLSGTGLETQYF	TGTGCCAGCAGCCTTAGCGGGACGGGCCTTGAGACCCAGTACTTC
TRBV7-3	TRBJ2-1	NA	TRBD1	CASSTLTGGFEQFF	TGTGCCAGCAGCACCTTAACAGGGGGCTTTGAGCAGTTCTTC
TRBV11-3	TRBJ1-2	NA	TRBD1	CASSTGQGYNYGYTF	TGTGCCAGCAGTACGGGACAGGGCTATAACTATGGCTACACCTTC
TRBV10-1	TRBJ1-6	NA	TRBD1	CASSKTGVSPLHF	TGCGCCAGCAGTAAAACAGGGGTTTCACCCCTCCACTTT
TRBV18	TRBJ1-5	NA	NA	CASSPAGAGNQPQHF	TGTGCCAGCTCACCTGCGGGTGCAGGCAATCAGCCCCAGCATTTT
TRBV6-1	TRBJ1-1	few	NA	CASSETVNTEAFF	TGTGCCAGCAGTGAGACAGTGAACACTGAAGCTTTCTTT